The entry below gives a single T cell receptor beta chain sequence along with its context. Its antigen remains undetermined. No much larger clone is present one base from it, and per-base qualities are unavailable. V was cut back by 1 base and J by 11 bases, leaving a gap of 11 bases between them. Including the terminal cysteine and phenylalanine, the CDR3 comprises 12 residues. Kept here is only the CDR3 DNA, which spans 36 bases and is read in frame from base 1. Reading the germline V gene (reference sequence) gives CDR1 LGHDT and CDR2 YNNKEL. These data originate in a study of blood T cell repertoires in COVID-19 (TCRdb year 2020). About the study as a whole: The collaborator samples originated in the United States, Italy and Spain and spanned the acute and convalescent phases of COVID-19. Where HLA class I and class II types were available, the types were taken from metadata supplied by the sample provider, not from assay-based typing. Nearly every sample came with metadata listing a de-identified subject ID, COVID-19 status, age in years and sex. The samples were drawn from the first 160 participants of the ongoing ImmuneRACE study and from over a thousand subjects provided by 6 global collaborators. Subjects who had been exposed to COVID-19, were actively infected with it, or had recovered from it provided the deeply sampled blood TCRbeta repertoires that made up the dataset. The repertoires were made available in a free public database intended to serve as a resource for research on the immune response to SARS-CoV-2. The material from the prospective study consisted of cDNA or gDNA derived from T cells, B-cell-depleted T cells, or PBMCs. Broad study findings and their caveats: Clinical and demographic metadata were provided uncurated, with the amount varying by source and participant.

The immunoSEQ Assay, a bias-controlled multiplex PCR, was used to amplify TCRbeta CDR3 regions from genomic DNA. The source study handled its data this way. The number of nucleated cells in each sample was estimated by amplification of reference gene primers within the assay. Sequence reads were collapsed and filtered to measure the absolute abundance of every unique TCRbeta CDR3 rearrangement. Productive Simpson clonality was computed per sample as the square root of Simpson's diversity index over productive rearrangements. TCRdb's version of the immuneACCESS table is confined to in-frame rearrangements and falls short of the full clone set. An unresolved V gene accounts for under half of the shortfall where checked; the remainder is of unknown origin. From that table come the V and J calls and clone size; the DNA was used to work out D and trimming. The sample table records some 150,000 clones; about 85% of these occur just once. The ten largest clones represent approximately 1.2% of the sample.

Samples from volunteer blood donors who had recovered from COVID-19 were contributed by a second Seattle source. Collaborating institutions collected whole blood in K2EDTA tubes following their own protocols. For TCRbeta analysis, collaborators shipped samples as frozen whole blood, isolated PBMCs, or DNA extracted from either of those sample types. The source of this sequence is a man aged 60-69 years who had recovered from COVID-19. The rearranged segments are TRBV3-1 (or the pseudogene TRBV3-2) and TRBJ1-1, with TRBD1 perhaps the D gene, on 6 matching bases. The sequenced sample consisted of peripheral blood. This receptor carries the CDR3 CASSQAQGWAFF. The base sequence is TGTGCCAGCAGCCAAGCGCAGGGGTGGGCTTTCTTT.